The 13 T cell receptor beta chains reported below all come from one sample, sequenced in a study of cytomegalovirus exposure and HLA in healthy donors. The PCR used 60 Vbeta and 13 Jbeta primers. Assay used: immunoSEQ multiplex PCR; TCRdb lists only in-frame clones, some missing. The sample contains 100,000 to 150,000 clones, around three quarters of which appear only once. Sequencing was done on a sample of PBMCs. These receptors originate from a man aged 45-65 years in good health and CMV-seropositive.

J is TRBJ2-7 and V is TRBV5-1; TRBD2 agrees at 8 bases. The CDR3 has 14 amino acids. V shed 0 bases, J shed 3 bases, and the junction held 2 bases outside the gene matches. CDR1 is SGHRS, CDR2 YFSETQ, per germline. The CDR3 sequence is CASSLGTSNYEQYF. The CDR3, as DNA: TGCGCCAGCAGCTTGGGGACTAGCAACTACGAGCAGTACTTC.

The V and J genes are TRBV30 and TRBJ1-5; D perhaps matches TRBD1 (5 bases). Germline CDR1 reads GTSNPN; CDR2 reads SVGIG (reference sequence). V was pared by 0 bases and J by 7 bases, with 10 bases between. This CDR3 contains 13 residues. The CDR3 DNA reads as TGTGCCTGGAGTGTACTGGGGGGGCAGCCCCAGCATTTT. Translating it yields CAWSVLGGQPQHF.

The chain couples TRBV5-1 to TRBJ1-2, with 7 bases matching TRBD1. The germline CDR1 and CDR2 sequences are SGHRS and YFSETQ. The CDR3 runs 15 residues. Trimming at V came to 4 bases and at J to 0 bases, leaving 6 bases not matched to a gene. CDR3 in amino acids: CASSAKGQTNYGYTF. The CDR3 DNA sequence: TGCGCCAGCAGCGCGAAGGGACAGACTAACTATGGCTACACCTTC. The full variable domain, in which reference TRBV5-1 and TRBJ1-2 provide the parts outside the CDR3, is KAGVTQTPRYLIKTRGQQVTLSCSPISGHRSVSWYQQTPGQGLQFLFEYFSETQRNKGNFPGRFSGRQFSNSRSEMNVSTLELGDSALYLCASSAKGQTNYGYTFGSGTRLTVV.

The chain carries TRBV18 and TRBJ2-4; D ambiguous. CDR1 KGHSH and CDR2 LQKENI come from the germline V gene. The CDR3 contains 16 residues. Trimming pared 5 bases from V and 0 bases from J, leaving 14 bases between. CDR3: CASSDSSSLAKNIQYF. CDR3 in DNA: TGTGCCAGCTCAGATTCTTCAAGCCTAGCCAAAAACATTCAGTACTTC.

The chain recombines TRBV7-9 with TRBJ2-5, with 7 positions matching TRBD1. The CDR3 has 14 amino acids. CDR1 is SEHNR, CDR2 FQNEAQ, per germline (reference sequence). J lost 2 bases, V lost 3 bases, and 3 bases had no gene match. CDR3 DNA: TGTGCCAGCAGCTTGACAGGGAAGCAAGAGACCCAGTACTTC. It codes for CASSLTGKQETQYF.

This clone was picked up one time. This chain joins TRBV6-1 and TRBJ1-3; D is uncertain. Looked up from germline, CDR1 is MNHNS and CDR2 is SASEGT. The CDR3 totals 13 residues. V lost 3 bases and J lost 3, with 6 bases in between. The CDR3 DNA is TGTGCCAGCAGTGAGCGTAGTGGAAACACCATATATTTT. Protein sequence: CASSERSGNTIYF.

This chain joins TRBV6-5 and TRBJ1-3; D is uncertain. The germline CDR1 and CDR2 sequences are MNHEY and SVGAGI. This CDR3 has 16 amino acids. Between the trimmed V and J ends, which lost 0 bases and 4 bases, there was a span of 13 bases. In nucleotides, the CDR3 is TGTGCCAGCAGTTACTCGAGAGGAACCTGGGGAAACACCATATATTTT. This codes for CASSYSRGTWGNTIYF.

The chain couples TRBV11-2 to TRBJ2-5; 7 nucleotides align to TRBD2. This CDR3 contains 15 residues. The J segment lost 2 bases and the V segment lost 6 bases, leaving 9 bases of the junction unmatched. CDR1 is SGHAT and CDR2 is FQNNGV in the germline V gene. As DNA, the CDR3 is TGTGCCAGCAGTTTGGGTAGCGGGCATCAAGAGACCCAGTACTTC. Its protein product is CASSLGSGHQETQYF.

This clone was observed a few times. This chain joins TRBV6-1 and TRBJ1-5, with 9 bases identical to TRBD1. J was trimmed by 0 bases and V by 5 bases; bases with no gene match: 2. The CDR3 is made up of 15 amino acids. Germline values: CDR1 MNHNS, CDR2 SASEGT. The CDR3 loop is CASSWTGDSNQPQHF. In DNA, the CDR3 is TGTGCCAGCAGTTGGACAGGGGATAGCAATCAGCCCCAGCATTTT.

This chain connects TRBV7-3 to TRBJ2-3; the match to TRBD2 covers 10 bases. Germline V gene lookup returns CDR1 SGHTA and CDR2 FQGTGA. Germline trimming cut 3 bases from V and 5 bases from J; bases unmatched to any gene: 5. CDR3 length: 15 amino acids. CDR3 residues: CASSFSGGRGDTQYF. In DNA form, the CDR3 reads TGTGCCAGCAGCTTTAGCGGGGGGAGAGGAGATACGCAGTATTTT.

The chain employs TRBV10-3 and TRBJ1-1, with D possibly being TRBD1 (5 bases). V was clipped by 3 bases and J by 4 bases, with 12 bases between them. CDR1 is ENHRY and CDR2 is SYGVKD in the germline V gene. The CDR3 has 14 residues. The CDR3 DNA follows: TGTGCCATCAGTGAATGGGAGGGGCTCACTGAAGCTTTCTTT. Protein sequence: CAISEWEGLTEAFF.

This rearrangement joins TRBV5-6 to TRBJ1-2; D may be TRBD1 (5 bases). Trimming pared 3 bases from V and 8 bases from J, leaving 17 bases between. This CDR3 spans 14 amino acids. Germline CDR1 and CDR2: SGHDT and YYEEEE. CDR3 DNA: TGTGCCAGCAGCTCTCTCCCAGGGTTGTACGGCTACACCTTC. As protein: CASSSLPGLYGYTF. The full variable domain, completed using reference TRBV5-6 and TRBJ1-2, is DAGVTQSPTHLIKTRGQQVTLRCSPKSGHDTVSWYQQALGQGPQFIFQYYEEEERQRGNFPDRFSGHQFPNYSSELNVNALLLGDSALYLCASSSLPGLYGYTFGSGTRLTVV.

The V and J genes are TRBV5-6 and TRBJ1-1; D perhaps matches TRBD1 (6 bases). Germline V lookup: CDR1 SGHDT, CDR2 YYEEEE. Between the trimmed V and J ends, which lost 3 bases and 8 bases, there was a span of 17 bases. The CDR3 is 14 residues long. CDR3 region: CASSSTHRTAEAFF. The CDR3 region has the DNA TGTGCCAGCAGCTCTACGCACCGGACAGCCGAAGCTTTCTTT.